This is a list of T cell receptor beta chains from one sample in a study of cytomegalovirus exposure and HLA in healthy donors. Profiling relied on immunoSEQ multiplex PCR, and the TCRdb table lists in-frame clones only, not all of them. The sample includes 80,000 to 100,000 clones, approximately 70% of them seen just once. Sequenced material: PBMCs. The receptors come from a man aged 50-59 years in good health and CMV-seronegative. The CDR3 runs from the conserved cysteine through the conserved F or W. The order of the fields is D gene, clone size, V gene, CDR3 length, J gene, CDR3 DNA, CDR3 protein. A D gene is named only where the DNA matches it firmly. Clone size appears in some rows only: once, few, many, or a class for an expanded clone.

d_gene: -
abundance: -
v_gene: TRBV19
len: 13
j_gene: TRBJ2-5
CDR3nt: TGTGCCAGTAGTATTGGCAGCCAAGAGACCCAGTACTTC
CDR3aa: CASSIGSQETQYF

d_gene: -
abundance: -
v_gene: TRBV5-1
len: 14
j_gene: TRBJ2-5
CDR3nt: TGCGCCAGCAAAAGGACCTTCTCGGGGGAGACCCAGTACTTC
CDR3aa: CASKRTFSGETQYF

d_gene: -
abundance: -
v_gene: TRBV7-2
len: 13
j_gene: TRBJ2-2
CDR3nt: TGTGCCAGCAGCTTAGAGCTCCCCGGGGAGCTGTTTTTT
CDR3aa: CASSLELPGELFF

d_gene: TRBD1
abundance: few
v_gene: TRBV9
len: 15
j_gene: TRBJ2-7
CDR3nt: TGTGCCAGCAGCGTAGGTAGGACAGGAGTTATGGAGCAGTACTTC
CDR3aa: CASSVGRTGVMEQYF

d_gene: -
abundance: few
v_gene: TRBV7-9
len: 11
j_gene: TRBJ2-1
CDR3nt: TGTGCCAGCGAGAGGAGTAATGAGCAGTTCTTC
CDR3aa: CASERSNEQFF

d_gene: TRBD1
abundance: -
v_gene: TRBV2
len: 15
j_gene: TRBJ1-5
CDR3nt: TGTGCCAGCAGTGCGGAACAGGGGGAGGGTCAGCCCCAGCATTTT
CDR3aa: CASSAEQGEGQPQHF

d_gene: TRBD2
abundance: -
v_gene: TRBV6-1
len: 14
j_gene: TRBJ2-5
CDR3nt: TGTGCCAGCAGCGGACTAGCGGCCAAAGAGACCCAGTACTTC
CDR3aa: CASSGLAAKETQYF

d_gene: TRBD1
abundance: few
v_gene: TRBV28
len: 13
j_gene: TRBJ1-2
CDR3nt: TGTGCCACTGACAGGGCCTACAACTATGGCTACACCTTC
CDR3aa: CATDRAYNYGYTF

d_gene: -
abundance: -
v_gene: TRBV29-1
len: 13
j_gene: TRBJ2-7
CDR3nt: TGCAGCGTGAAAGGGGGTTTCTCCTACGAGCAGTACTTC
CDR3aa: CSVKGGFSYEQYF

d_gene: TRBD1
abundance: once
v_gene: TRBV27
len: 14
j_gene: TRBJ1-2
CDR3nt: TGTGCCAGCAGTCTACAGGGGGGGTCCTATGGCTACACCTTC
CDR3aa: CASSLQGGSYGYTF

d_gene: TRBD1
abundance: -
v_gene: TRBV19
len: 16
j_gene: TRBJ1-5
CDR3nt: TGTGCCAGTAGTATGGGGACAGGGGTGATGACGCAGCCCCAGCATTTT
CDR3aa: CASSMGTGVMTQPQHF

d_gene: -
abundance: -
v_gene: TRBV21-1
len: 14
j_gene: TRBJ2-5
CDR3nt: TGTGCCAGCAGCAAAGTCCACGGGCAAGAGACCCAGTACTTC
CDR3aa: CASSKVHGQETQYF

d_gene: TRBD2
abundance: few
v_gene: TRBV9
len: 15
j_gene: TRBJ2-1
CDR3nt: TGTGCCAGCAGCGTACACGTAGCGGGAGTCTATGAGCAGTTCTTC
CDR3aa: CASSVHVAGVYEQFF

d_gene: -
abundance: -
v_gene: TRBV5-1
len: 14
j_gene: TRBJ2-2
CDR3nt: TGCGCCAGCAGCTTGGGCAGGGACACCGGGGAGCTGTTTTTT
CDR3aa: CASSLGRDTGELFF

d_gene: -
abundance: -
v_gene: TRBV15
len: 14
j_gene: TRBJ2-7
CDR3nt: TGTGCCACCAGCAGGGCCGGGAGATGGTACGAGCAGTACTTC
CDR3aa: CATSRAGRWYEQYF

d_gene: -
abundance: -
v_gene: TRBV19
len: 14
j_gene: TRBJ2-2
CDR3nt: TGTGCCAGTAGTATAGACAGGGGTACCGGGGAGCTGTTTTTT
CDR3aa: CASSIDRGTGELFF

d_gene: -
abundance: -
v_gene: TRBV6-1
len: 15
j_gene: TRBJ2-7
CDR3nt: TGTGCCAGCAGGACCCAACAGGGTACCCCCTACGAGCAGTACTTC
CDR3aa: CASRTQQGTPYEQYF

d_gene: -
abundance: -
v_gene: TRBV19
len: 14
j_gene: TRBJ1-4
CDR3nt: TGTGCCAGTAGGTCCTTGACAGCGAATGAAAAACTGTTTTTT
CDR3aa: CASRSLTANEKLFF

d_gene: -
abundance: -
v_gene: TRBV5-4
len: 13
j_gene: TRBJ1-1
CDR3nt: TGTGCCAGCAGCCATCGGACAGACGTAGAAGCTTTCTTT
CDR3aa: CASSHRTDVEAFF

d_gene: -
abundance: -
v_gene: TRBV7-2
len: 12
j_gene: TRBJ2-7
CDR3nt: TGTGCCAGCAGCCCCACAGGGAACGAGCAGTACTTC
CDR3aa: CASSPTGNEQYF

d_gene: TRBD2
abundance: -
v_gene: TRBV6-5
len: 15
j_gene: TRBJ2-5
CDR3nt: TGTGCCAGCAGTTACTCGGCGGGGGGCGGGGAGACCCAGTACTTC
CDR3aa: CASSYSAGGGETQYF

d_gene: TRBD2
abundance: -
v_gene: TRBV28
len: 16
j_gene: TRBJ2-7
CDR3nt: TGTGCCAGCAGACCCAGACTAGCGGGAGGATCGCGCGAGCAGTACTTC
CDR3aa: CASRPRLAGGSREQYF

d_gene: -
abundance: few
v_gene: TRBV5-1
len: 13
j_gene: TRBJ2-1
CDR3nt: TGCGCCAGCAGCCTGCAACAGGGCGGTGAGCAGTTCTTC
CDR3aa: CASSLQQGGEQFF

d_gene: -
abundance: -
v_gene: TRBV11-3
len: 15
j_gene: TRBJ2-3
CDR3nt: TGTGCCAGCAGCTTAGTCGCAGGGGCCACAGATACGCAGTATTTT
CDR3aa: CASSLVAGATDTQYF

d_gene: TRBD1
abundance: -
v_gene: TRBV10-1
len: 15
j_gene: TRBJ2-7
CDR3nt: TGCGCCAGCAGTGGCCCCGGACAGGGGGAGTACGAGCAGTACTTC
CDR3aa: CASSGPGQGEYEQYF

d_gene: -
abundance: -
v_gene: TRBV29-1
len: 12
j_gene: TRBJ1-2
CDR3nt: TGCAGCGTTGAAGCCCCTAACGGTGGCTACACCTTC
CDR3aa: CSVEAPNGGYTF

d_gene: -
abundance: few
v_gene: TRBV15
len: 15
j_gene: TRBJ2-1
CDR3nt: TGTGCCACCAGCTTATCAACAGTGCCCATTTGGGAGCAGTTCTTC
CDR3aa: CATSLSTVPIWEQFF

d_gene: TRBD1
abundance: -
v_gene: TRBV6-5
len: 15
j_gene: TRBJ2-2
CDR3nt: TGTGCCAGCAGCCGGGACAGATCGAACACCGGGGAGCTGTTTTTT
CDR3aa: CASSRDRSNTGELFF

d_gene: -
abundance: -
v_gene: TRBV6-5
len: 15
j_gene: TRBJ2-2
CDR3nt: TGTGCCAGCAGTATACTTTATTCGAGCACCGGGGAGCTGTTTTTT
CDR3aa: CASSILYSSTGELFF

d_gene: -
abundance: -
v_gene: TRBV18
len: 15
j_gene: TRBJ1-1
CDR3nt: TGTGCCAGCTCACCAGAGTCCGGGTCCAGAACTGAAGCTTTCTTT
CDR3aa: CASSPESGSRTEAFF

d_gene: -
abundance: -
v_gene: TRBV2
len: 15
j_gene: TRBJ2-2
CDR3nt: TGTGCCAGCAGGGCCTGGACATTCGACACCGGGGAGCTGTTTTTT
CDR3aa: CASRAWTFDTGELFF

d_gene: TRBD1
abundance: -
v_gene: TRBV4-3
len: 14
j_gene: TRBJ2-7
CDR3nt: TGCGCCAGCAGCCAAAACAGGGGGCCCTACGAGCAGTACTTC
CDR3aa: CASSQNRGPYEQYF

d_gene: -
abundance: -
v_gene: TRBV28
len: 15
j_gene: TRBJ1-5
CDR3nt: TGTGCCAGCAGTTTGGGGCAGAGATACAATCAGCCCCAGCATTTT
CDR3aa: CASSLGQRYNQPQHF

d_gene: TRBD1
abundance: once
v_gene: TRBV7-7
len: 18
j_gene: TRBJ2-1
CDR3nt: TGTGCTAGCAGCTTAGGCACGGGGGGGGACAGGGGCTACAATGAGCAGTTCTTC
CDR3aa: CASSLGTGGDRGYNEQFF

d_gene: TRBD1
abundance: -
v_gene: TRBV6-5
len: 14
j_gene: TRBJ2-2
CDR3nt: TGTGCCAGCAGCCGGACAGGGTGGGCCGGGGAGCTGTTTTTT
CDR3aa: CASSRTGWAGELFF

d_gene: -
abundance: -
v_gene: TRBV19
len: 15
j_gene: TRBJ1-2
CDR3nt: TGTGCCAGTAGTATAGAAGCCCGGTACTATGGTGGCTACACCTTC
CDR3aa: CASSIEARYYGGYTF

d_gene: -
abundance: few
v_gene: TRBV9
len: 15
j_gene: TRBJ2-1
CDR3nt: TGTGCCAGCAGCCGGGGGGGACAGGGCCTCAATGAGCAGTTCTTC
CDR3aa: CASSRGGQGLNEQFF

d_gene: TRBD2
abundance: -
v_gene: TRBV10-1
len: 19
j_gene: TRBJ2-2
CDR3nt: TGCGCCAGCAGTGAAGTGACTAGCGGGATCTACGGCAACACCGGGGAGCTGTTTTTT
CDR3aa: CASSEVTSGIYGNTGELFF

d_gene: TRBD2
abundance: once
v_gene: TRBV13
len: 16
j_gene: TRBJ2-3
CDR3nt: TGTGCCAGCAGCCCACGGACTAGCACGAACACAGATACGCAGTATTTT
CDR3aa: CASSPRTSTNTDTQYF

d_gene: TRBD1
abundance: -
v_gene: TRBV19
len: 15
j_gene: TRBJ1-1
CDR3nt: TGTGCCAGTACCCGGACAGGAAATGGGAACACTGAAGCTTTCTTT
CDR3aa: CASTRTGNGNTEAFF

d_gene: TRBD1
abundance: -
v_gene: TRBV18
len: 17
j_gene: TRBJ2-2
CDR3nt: TGTGCCAGCTCACCAACTGGACAGGGGGCGAACACCGGGGAGCTGTTTTTT
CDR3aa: CASSPTGQGANTGELFF

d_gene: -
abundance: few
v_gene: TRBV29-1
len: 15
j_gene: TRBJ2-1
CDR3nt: TGCAGCGTTGAAGATTGGGGGGAGGCCTACAATGAGCAGTTCTTC
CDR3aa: CSVEDWGEAYNEQFF

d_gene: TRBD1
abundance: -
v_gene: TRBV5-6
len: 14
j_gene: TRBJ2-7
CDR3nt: TGTGCCAGCAGCCGTCGGACAGGGAACTACGAGCAGTACTTC
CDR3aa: CASSRRTGNYEQYF

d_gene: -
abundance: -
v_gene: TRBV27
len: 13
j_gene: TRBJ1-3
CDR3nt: TGTGCCAGCAGTTTAGTGAGGGGAAACACCATATATTTT
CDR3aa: CASSLVRGNTIYF

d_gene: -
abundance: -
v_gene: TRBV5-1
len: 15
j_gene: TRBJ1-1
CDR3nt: TGCGCCAGCAGCTTATCACCCGTCCCGGACACTGAAGCTTTCTTT
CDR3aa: CASSLSPVPDTEAFF

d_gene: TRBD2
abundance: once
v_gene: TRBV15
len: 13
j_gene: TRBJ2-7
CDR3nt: TGTGCCACCAGCCTAAGAGCGGGGTACGAGCAGTACTTC
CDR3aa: CATSLRAGYEQYF

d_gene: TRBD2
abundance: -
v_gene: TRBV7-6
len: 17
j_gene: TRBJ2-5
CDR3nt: TGTGCCAGCAGCCGATGGTTAGCGGGAGGGATGCAAGAGACCCAGTACTTC
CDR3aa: CASSRWLAGGMQETQYF

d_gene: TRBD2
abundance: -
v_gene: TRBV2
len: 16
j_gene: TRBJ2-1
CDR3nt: TGTGCCAGCAGGGCTTTAGCGGGAGCGAATTACAATGAGCAGTTCTTC
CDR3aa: CASRALAGANYNEQFF

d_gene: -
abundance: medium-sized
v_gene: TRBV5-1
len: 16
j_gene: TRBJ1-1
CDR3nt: TGCGCCAGCAGCTTGGGGGGCGGGAGAGGGAACACTGAAGCTTTCTTT
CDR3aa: CASSLGGGRGNTEAFF

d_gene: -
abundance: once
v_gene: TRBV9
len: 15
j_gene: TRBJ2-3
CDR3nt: TGTGCCAGCAGCGTAGCAGGGGCCAAGGGGGATACGCAGTATTTT
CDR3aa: CASSVAGAKGDTQYF

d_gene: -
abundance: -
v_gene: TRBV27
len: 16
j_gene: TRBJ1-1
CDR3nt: TGTGCCAGCAGTTTATTCTCTGCGGGGGTGAACACTGAAGCTTTCTTT
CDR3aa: CASSLFSAGVNTEAFF

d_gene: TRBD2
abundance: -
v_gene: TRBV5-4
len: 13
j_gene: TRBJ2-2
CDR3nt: TGTGCCAGCAGCGGGGGGGTCGCCGGGGAGCTGTTTTTT
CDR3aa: CASSGGVAGELFF

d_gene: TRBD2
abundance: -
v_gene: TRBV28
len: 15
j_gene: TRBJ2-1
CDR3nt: TGTGCCAGCAGTTTGCCGGGAGGATCTTACAATGAGCAGTTCTTC
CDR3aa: CASSLPGGSYNEQFF

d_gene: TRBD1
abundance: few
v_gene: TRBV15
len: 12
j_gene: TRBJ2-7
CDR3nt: TGTGCCACCAGCAGTACAGGGGCCGAGCAGTACTTC
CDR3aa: CATSSTGAEQYF

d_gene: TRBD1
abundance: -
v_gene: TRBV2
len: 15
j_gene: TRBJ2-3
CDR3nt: TGTGCCAGCAGGCTACAGGGGTTGGGCACAGATACGCAGTATTTT
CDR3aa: CASRLQGLGTDTQYF